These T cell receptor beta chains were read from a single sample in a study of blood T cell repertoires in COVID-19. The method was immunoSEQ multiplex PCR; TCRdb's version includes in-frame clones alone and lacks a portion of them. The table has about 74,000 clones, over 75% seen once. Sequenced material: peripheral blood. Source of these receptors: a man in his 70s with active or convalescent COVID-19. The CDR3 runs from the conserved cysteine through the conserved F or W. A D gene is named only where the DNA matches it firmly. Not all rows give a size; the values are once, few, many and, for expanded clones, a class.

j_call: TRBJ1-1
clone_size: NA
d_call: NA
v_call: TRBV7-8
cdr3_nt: TGTGCCAGCAGCCCTAGTGGGTTTATGAACACTGAAGCTTTCTTT
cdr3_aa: CASSPSGFMNTEAFF

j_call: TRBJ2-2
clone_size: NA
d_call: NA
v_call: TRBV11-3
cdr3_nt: TGTGCCAGCAGCTTCGACTCCATCGGGGGGGAGCTGTTTTTT
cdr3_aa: CASSFDSIGGELFF

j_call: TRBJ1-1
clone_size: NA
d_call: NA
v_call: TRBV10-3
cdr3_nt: TGTGCCATCAACGTCGCATTGGACAGCTCAGCTTTCTTT
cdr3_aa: CAINVALDSSAFF

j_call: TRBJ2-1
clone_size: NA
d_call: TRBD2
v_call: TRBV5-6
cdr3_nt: TGTGCCAGCAGCCCTTCTCCCGGACTAGTTGGTAGGAATGAGCAGTTCTTC
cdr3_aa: CASSPSPGLVGRNEQFF

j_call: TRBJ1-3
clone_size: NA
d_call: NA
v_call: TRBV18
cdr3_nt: TGTGCCAGCTCACCACCGTCTTCTAGGGGAGGAAACACCATATATTTT
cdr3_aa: CASSPPSSRGGNTIYF

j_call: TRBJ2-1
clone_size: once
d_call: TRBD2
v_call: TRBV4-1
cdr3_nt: TGCGCCAGCAGCCAAGATTTGTATGGGCGGGGGGGCACCAATGAGCAGTTCTTC
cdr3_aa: CASSQDLYGRGGTNEQFF

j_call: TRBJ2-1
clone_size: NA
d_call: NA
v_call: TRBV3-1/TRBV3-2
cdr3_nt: TGTGCCAGCAGCCAAGATCGGGTAAGGGGGCAGTTCTTC
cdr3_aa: CASSQDRVRGQFF

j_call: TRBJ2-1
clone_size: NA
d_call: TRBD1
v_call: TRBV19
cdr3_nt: TGTGCCAGTAGTATAGTGGGACAGGGGGACAATGAGCAGTTCTTC
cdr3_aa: CASSIVGQGDNEQFF

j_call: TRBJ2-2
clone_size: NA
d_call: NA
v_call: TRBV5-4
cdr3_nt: TGTGCCAGCAGCTTGGAAACAGGATTTAACACCGGGGAGCTGTTTTTT
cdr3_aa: CASSLETGFNTGELFF

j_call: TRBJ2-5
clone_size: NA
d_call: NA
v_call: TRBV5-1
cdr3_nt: TGCGCCAGCAGGCCCCACTTCCAAGAGACCCAGTACTTC
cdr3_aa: CASRPHFQETQYF

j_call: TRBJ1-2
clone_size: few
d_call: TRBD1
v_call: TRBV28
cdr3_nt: TGTGCCAGCACCCGACAGGGGTCCCCCTATGGCTACACCTTC
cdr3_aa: CASTRQGSPYGYTF